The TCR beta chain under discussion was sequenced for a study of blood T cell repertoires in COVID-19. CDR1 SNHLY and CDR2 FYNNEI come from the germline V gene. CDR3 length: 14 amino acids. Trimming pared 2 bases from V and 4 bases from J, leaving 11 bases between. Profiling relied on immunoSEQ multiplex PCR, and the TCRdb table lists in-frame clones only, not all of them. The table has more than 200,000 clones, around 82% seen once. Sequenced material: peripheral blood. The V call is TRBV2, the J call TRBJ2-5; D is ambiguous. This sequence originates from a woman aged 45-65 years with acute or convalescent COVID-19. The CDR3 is CASSESSLVETQYF. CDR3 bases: TGTGCCAGCAGTGAAAGTTCACTTGTAGAGACCCAGTACTTC.